This is a list of T cell receptor beta chains from one sample in a study of blood T cell repertoires in COVID-19. TCRdb keeps only in-frame clones here, not all; method: immunoSEQ multiplex PCR. Of 270,000 or so clones listed, roughly 86% are singletons. Source material: PBMCs or T cells enriched from blood (not recorded which). Every receptor here comes from a woman between 18 and 30 years old who had recovered from COVID-19. CDR3s include the opening cysteine and the closing phenylalanine or tryptophan. The D gene is left open where the match is weak. Expanded clones are given a class, and other clones once, few, many or no size at all.

abundance: -
j_gene: TRBJ2-7
v_gene: TRBV7-8
d_gene: -
CDR3aa: CASSLREISYEQYF
CDR3nt: TGTGCCAGCAGCTTACGCGAGATCTCCTACGAGCAGTACTTC

abundance: -
j_gene: TRBJ2-1
v_gene: TRBV7-8
d_gene: TRBD1
CDR3aa: CASRLAGGQDSYNEQFF
CDR3nt: TGTGCCAGCAGATTGGCAGGGGGACAAGACTCCTACAATGAGCAGTTCTTC

abundance: few
j_gene: TRBJ1-1
v_gene: TRBV11-2
d_gene: TRBD1
CDR3aa: CASSEPGQGPRRNTEAFF
CDR3nt: TGTGCCAGCAGCGAACCGGGACAGGGGCCAAGGAGGAACACTGAAGCTTTCTTT

abundance: -
j_gene: TRBJ2-7
v_gene: TRBV29-1
d_gene: TRBD1
CDR3aa: CSAGDRAYEQYF
CDR3nt: TGCAGCGCTGGGGACAGGGCGTACGAGCAGTACTTC

abundance: -
j_gene: TRBJ2-1
v_gene: TRBV7-6
d_gene: TRBD1
CDR3aa: CASSRSWDRDYNEQFF
CDR3nt: TGTGCCAGCAGCCGGTCTTGGGACAGGGATTACAATGAGCAGTTCTTC

abundance: -
j_gene: TRBJ1-2
v_gene: TRBV3-1/TRBV3-2
d_gene: TRBD1
CDR3aa: CASSRDRGMNYGYTF
CDR3nt: TGTGCCAGCAGCCGAGACAGGGGGATGAACTATGGCTACACCTTC

abundance: once
j_gene: TRBJ1-1
v_gene: TRBV7-9
d_gene: -
CDR3aa: CASTGPVTEAFF
CDR3nt: TGTGCCAGCACGGGGCCGGTGACTGAAGCTTTCTTT

abundance: -
j_gene: TRBJ2-3
v_gene: TRBV18
d_gene: TRBD2
CDR3aa: CASSPTLAGGPGDTQYF
CDR3nt: TGTGCCAGCTCACCTACGCTAGCGGGAGGGCCCGGGGATACGCAGTATTTT

abundance: -
j_gene: TRBJ2-7
v_gene: TRBV3-1/TRBV3-2
d_gene: TRBD2
CDR3aa: CASSQDWGLAFYEQYF
CDR3nt: TGTGCCAGCAGCCAAGATTGGGGACTAGCCTTCTACGAGCAGTACTTC

abundance: -
j_gene: TRBJ2-1
v_gene: TRBV7-6
d_gene: -
CDR3aa: CASSLSVWSYNEQFF
CDR3nt: TGTGCCAGCAGCTTATCGGTCTGGTCCTACAATGAGCAGTTCTTC

abundance: -
j_gene: TRBJ2-3
v_gene: TRBV27
d_gene: TRBD1
CDR3aa: CAIGDRGFKDTQYF
CDR3nt: TGTGCCATTGGGGACAGGGGATTCAAGGATACGCAGTATTTT

abundance: -
j_gene: TRBJ1-2
v_gene: TRBV12-3/TRBV12-4
d_gene: TRBD1
CDR3aa: CASTQGVGYGYTF
CDR3nt: TGTGCCAGCACACAGGGGGTGGGGTATGGCTACACCTTC

abundance: -
j_gene: TRBJ1-2
v_gene: TRBV12-3/TRBV12-4
d_gene: -
CDR3aa: CASSFGVPYGYTF
CDR3nt: TGTGCCAGCAGTTTCGGGGTTCCCTATGGCTACACCTTC

abundance: -
j_gene: TRBJ2-5
v_gene: TRBV11-1
d_gene: TRBD2
CDR3aa: CASSLAGTKETQYF
CDR3nt: TGTGCCAGCAGCTTAGCCGGGACTAAAGAGACCCAGTACTTC

abundance: -
j_gene: TRBJ1-5
v_gene: TRBV6-6
d_gene: TRBD1
CDR3aa: CASSYPGTGTQPQHF
CDR3nt: TGTGCCAGCAGTTACCCCGGGACAGGGACTCAGCCCCAGCATTTT

abundance: -
j_gene: TRBJ1-2
v_gene: TRBV28
d_gene: -
CDR3aa: CASNSWTGTSYGYTF
CDR3nt: TGTGCCAGCAATTCATGGACGGGTACTTCCTATGGCTACACCTTC

abundance: -
j_gene: TRBJ2-2
v_gene: TRBV28
d_gene: -
CDR3aa: CASGSRDTNTGELFF
CDR3nt: TGTGCCAGCGGATCCCGGGACACGAACACCGGGGAGCTGTTTTTT

abundance: once
j_gene: TRBJ1-2
v_gene: TRBV28
d_gene: TRBD1
CDR3aa: CASSTQTGNYGYTF
CDR3nt: TGTGCCAGCAGTACCCAGACAGGGAACTATGGCTACACCTTC

abundance: -
j_gene: TRBJ2-3
v_gene: TRBV6-2/TRBV6-3
d_gene: TRBD1
CDR3aa: CASSYSRGQGKFADTQYF
CDR3nt: TGTGCCAGCAGTTACTCCCGTGGACAGGGAAAGTTTGCAGATACGCAGTATTTT

abundance: -
j_gene: TRBJ2-2
v_gene: TRBV4-2
d_gene: TRBD1
CDR3aa: CASSHYQGARGELFF
CDR3nt: TGTGCCAGCAGCCATTACCAGGGGGCGAGGGGGGAGCTGTTTTTT

abundance: -
j_gene: TRBJ1-1
v_gene: TRBV15
d_gene: -
CDR3aa: CATSRPGTRLNTEAFF
CDR3nt: TGTGCCACCAGCAGACCCGGGACAAGATTGAACACTGAAGCTTTCTTT

abundance: -
j_gene: TRBJ2-3
v_gene: TRBV4-2
d_gene: TRBD2
CDR3aa: CASSQEPQVPAGGADTQYF
CDR3nt: TGTGCCAGCAGCCAAGAACCCCAGGTTCCAGCGGGAGGTGCGGATACGCAGTATTTT